The 5 T cell receptor beta chains listed next were all sequenced from one sample in a study of monozygotic twins with inflammatory bowel disease. TCRdb re-called the 5' RACE reads and gives one entry per CDR3 protein, without DNA. In total, the table holds about 170,000 distinct CDR3 sequences. The sample taken for sequencing was blood. Source of these receptors: a human donor with ulcerative colitis or Crohn's disease, or a healthy co-twin of an affected twin (not recorded which).

V usage is TRBV20-1 and J usage is TRBJ2-5. This CDR3 region has 16 residues. Germline V CDR1 and CDR2: DFQATT, SNEGSKA (reference sequence). The CDR3 sequence is CSARDVHKYGQETQYF.

The rearrangement joins TRBV5-1 to TRBJ2-7; TCRdb's D call of TRBD2 is untestable without DNA. This CDR3 comprises 17 residues. Per the germline V gene, CDR1 is SGHRS and CDR2 is YFSETQ. The CDR3 loop reads CASSFRVDGSAHREQYF.

The chain has TRBV5-6 and TRBJ1-1; the TCRdb D gene call, TRBD1, has no DNA to confirm it. Per germline, CDR1 SGHDT and CDR2 YYEEEE. The CDR3 covers 15 residues. CDR3 sequence reads: CASSGRSGQALDAFF.

The chain is built from TRBV29-1 and TRBJ2-3; without DNA, the TCRdb call of TRBD1 cannot be checked. CDR1 is SQVTM and CDR2 is ANQGSEA in the germline V gene. This CDR3 has 13 residues. The CDR3 protein is CSVKGQGPDTQYF.

The chain combines TRBV6-1 with TRBJ2-3. This CDR3 has 14 amino acids. Germline V gives CDR1 MNHNS, CDR2 SASEGT. CDR3 sequence reads: CASSEGAYTDTQYF.